What follows are 11 T cell receptor beta chains derived from one specimen sequenced in a study of blood T cell repertoires in COVID-19. Generated by immunoSEQ multiplex PCR, the TCRdb table keeps only in-frame clones and is missing some. The sample comprises 200,000 to 250,000 clones, around 83% of which are singletons, and approximately 10% rests with the top ten. The sequenced sample was peripheral blood. Receptors were obtained from a woman aged 50 to 60 with COVID-19, enrolled during active disease.

This chain joins TRBV9 and TRBJ1-5; D is unclear. The CDR3 is made up of 14 amino acids. Germline V lookup: CDR1 SGDLS, CDR2 YYNGEE. V shed 4 bases and J shed 7 bases, with 15 bases lying between them. The CDR3 DNA follows: TGTGCCAGCAGCCGAGGGTCACCGAACCAGCCCCAGCATTTT. It encodes CASSRGSPNQPQHF.

Details on this clone: Compared with germline, one end of the junction differs, possibly owing to a read error. The chain links TRBV2 to TRBJ2-1; TRBD2 aligns across 8 bases. There are 16 residues in the CDR3. CDR1 is SNHLY and CDR2 is FYNNEI in the germline V gene. CDR3 protein: CASREGAGVSYNEQFF. CDR3 coding DNA: TGTGCCAGCAGGGAAGGAGCGGGGGTATCGTACAATGAGCAGTTCTTC. Filled out from reference TRBV2 and TRBJ2-1, the complete variable domain reads EPEVTQTPSHQVTQMGQEVILRCVPISNHLYFYWYRQILGQKVEFLVSFYNNEISEKSEIFDDQFSVERPDGSNFTLKIRSTKLEDSAMYFCASREGAGVSYNEQFFGPGTRLTVL.

This chain connects TRBV27 to TRBJ2-4; D may be TRBD2 (7 bases). CDR1 and CDR2 from the germline V gene are MNHEY and SMNVEV (reference sequence). V was trimmed by 2 bases and J by 9 bases, leaving 14 bases between them. This CDR3 region has 14 residues. Here the CDR3 reads CASSLVEGGSIQYF. CDR3 DNA: TGTGCCAGCAGTTTAGTCGAGGGGGGGAGCATTCAGTACTTC.

V usage is TRBV7-2 and J usage is TRBJ1-1; tentatively, D is TRBD1 (5 bases). From germline, CDR1 is SGHTA and CDR2 FQGNSA. V lost 7 bases and J 6 bases, leaving 18 bases between the germline ends. This CDR3 comprises 14 residues. The CDR3 here is CASTASIGGPEAFF. The CDR3 nucleotides are TGTGCCAGCACCGCTTCGATCGGGGGTCCTGAAGCTTTCTTT.

V gene TRBV13 combines with J gene TRBJ2-1; TRBD1 agrees at 8 bases. This CDR3 has 15 residues. CDR1 is PRHDT and CDR2 is FYEKMQ in the germline V gene (reference sequence). V was pared by 5 bases and J by 10 bases, with 13 bases of the junction left unmatched. CDR3 nucleotides: TGTGCCAGCAGCCAACGGGACAGGCTGTCTTGGGAGCAGTTCTTC. Encoded protein: CASSQRDRLSWEQFF.

V usage is TRBV6-5 and J usage is TRBJ2-1; TRBD1 aligns across 8 bases. Trimming removed 7 bases from V and 7 bases from J; junction bases left unmatched: 12. CDR1 is MNHEY and CDR2 is SVGAGI in the germline V gene. The CDR3 is made up of 15 amino acids. CDR3 loop: CASKWDRSMGNEQFF. The CDR3 DNA follows: TGTGCCAGCAAGTGGGACAGGTCAATGGGGAATGAGCAGTTCTTC.

The chain links TRBV19 to TRBJ1-5; perhaps TRBD1 as D (6 bases). CDR3 size: 14 residues. The V gene lost 3 bases and the J gene lost 5 bases, with 11 bases spanning the gap. Germline lookup yields CDR1 LNHDA and CDR2 SQIVND (reference sequence). In nucleotides, the CDR3 is TGTGCCAGTAGTATCGGGGACAAAGATCAGCCCCAGCATTTT. Protein product: CASSIGDKDQPQHF.

The chain couples TRBV19 to TRBJ2-3, with TRBD1 matching 9 bases. In germline, CDR1 is LNHDA, CDR2 SQIVND (reference sequence). CDR3 size: 17 residues. The junction had 14 bases not matched to a gene; V was cut back by 6 bases and J by 4 bases. Written as DNA, the CDR3 is TGTGCCAGTAGCCTATGGGGACAGGGAATGGGAGCAGATACGCAGTATTTT. Its protein is CASSLWGQGMGADTQYF.

This clone was found once. The rearrangement joins TRBV9 to TRBJ1-1; weak D call: TRBD1 (5 bases). CDR3 length: 13 amino acids. Per germline, CDR1 SGDLS and CDR2 YYNGEE. Trimming took off 4 bases at V and 2 bases at J, with 9 bases between the two ends. The CDR3 bases are TGTGCCAGCAGCTCTCGGACAAACACTGAAGCTTTCTTT. This codes for CASSSRTNTEAFF.

The genes are TRBV6-5 and TRBJ2-5; tentatively, D is TRBD2 (7 bases). Germline lookup yields CDR1 MNHEY and CDR2 SVGAGI. V was cut by 6 bases and J by 4 bases, with 15 bases left in between. The CDR3 length is 14 residues. CDR3 sequence reads: CASRSGTLAETQYF. The CDR3 bases are TGTGCCAGCAGGAGCGGGACACTCGCAGAGACCCAGTACTTC.

V and J are TRBV27 and TRBJ1-5, with 11 nucleotides matching TRBD1. The CDR3 has 17 residues. The J segment lost 1 base and the V segment lost 5 bases, leaving 7 bases of the junction unmatched. Germline CDR1 reads MNHEY; CDR2 reads SMNVEV (reference sequence). The chain's CDR3 is CASSRTGGYKSNQPQHF. The CDR3 DNA follows: TGTGCCAGCAGTCGGACAGGGGGCTATAAGAGCAATCAGCCCCAGCATTTT.